These T cell receptor beta chains were read from a single sample in a study of shared clonotypes between healthy human individuals. Data came from immunoSEQ multiplex PCR; TCRdb stores just in-frame clones and leaves some out. The sample carries hundreds of thousands of clones, about 95% recorded once. The specimen was naive CD8+ T cells sorted from blood. These receptors came from a woman aged 30 to 39 in good health. Both conserved end residues are part of each CDR3. D genes are given only for firm matches. Some rows have no size entry. The others give once, few or many, or a class for an expanded clone.

clone_size d_call j_call v_call cdr3_aa cdr3_nt
once - TRBJ2-2 TRBV21-1 CASTGEFPTGTNTGELFF TGTGCCAGCACTGGTGAATTCCCTACCGGGACAAACACCGGGGAGCTGTTTTTT
- TRBD2 TRBJ2-5 TRBV5-1 CASSGGTSRETQYF TGCGCCAGCAGCGGTGGGACTAGCAGAGAGACCCAGTACTTC
- - TRBJ2-2 TRBV27 CASSLTGPAFGELFF TGTGCCAGCAGTTTAACAGGGCCCGCCTTCGGGGAGCTGTTTTTT
- - TRBJ1-3 TRBV2 CASIRGDQYGNTIYF TGTGCCAGCATTAGGGGGGATCAATACGGAAACACCATATATTTT
- - TRBJ2-7 TRBV27 CASSLDWGNEQYF TGTGCCAGCAGTTTGGATTGGGGGAACGAGCAGTACTTC
- - TRBJ1-5 TRBV6-1 CASSERLAEGSRYQPQHF TGTGCCAGCAGTGAACGCTTAGCCGAGGGGTCGCGATATCAGCCCCAGCATTTT
- TRBD1 TRBJ2-7 TRBV6-1 CASSEEGQSYEQYF TGTGCCAGCAGTGAAGAGGGACAGTCCTACGAGCAGTACTTC
- TRBD1 TRBJ1-6 TRBV6-6 CASSTGADNSPLHF TGTGCCAGCAGTACAGGGGCGGATAATTCACCCCTCCACTTT
- TRBD1 TRBJ2-7 TRBV5-6 CASTTGGSSYEQYF TGTGCCAGCACGACAGGGGGCAGCTCCTACGAGCAGTACTTC
- TRBD2 TRBJ2-3 TRBV7-9 CASSLLAGTTDTQYF TGTGCCAGCAGCTTATTAGCGGGGACCACAGATACGCAGTATTTT
- - TRBJ2-3 TRBV28 CASSSPEWTAPADTQYF TGTGCCAGCAGTTCCCCGGAGTGGACAGCACCCGCAGATACGCAGTATTTT
once - TRBJ2-1 TRBV19 CASSMGLALYNEQFF TGTGCCAGTAGTATGGGGCTAGCGCTCTACAATGAGCAGTTCTTC
- - TRBJ1-2 TRBV4-2 CASSAFRDYTF TGTGCCAGCAGCGCGTTCAGGGACTACACCTTC
- TRBD2 TRBJ2-1 TRBV7-8 CASSLELAGRLEQFF TGTGCCAGCAGCTTAGAACTAGCGGGACGGCTTGAGCAGTTCTTC
- - TRBJ2-1 TRBV19 CASSEAGSYNEQFF TGTGCCAGTAGCGAAGCGGGCTCCTACAATGAGCAGTTCTTC
- - TRBJ1-1 TRBV6-5 CASSTEPNTEAFF TGTGCCAGCAGTACAGAACCGAACACTGAAGCTTTCTTT
- - TRBJ2-7 TRBV5-1 CASSLDQGLDYEQYF TGCGCCAGCAGCTTGGATCAGGGCTTAGACTACGAGCAGTACTTC
- TRBD2 TRBJ2-7 TRBV6-1 CASSKRLAEYEQYF TGTGCCAGCAGTAAACGACTAGCGGAATACGAGCAGTACTTC
- TRBD2 TRBJ2-2 TRBV27 CASSPRLAGVFAGELFF TGTGCCAGCAGTCCCCGACTAGCGGGAGTATTTGCCGGGGAGCTGTTTTTT
- - TRBJ1-2 TRBV4-1 CASSQVVGDYGYTF TGCGCCAGCAGCCAAGTAGTCGGGGACTATGGCTACACCTTC
- - TRBJ2-1 TRBV28 CASSLGYNEQFF TGTGCCAGCAGTTTGGGTTACAATGAGCAGTTCTTC